This T cell receptor (beta chain) came from a study of cytomegalovirus exposure and HLA in healthy donors. Study-wide results and limits: TCR beta V- and J-gene trimming was later associated with a missense DCLRE1C variant. Among the sequence variants, a highly shared cluster was likely an artifact of sequencing. Within a later analysis, the majority of CMV-associated TCR beta chains appeared HLA-restricted.

When sampled, the donors appeared nominally healthy, though they likely had unrecorded immune exposures. PCR was performed using 60 Vbeta and 13 Jbeta primers. The protocol was immunoSEQ multiplex PCR, while the TCRdb copy is restricted to in-frame clones and leaves out a portion. This sample carries about 160,000 clones, around 70% of them seen once, and the ten largest clones take 4% to 5%. Turning to this clone: The target antigen is unknown.

The germline V and J ends were trimmed by 3 bases and 5 bases, with 11 bases remaining between them. Looked up from germline, CDR1 is SGHRS and CDR2 is YFSETQ. The CDR3 loop spans 13 amino acids. The chain joins TRBV5-1 to TRBJ1-1; weak D call: TRBD1 (5 bases). The sequencing sample was made of PBMCs. The clonotype comes from a man aged 18 to 29 in good health and CMV-seropositive. CDR3 protein: CASSSSRGTEAFF. Here the CDR3 DNA reads TGCGCCAGCAGCTCCTCCCGGGGGACTGAAGCTTTCTTT.